The 27 T cell receptor beta chains in this list originate from one sample, sequenced in a study of glioma-infiltrating T cells. TCR alpha and beta CDR3 regions were amplified from RNA using iRepertoire nested multiplex PCR. In TCRdb, the multiplex PCR reads were re-called with MiXCR into one record per CDR3 protein. The sample contains some 110,000 distinct CDR3 sequences, roughly 20% of which appear only once. The sequencing input was glioma tissue, nonneoplastic brain tissue, or PBMCs (not recorded which). The source of these receptors is a human donor with low-grade glioma or glioblastoma, undergoing nonglioma brain surgery, or in good health (not recorded which).

In its sample, this clonotype was seen many times. The chain links TRBV28 to TRBJ1-3; 9 bases map to TRBD1. Losses at the gene ends were 1 base for V and 4 bases for J; bases not matched to a gene: 5. Germline V gene sequence: CDR1 MDHEN, CDR2 SYDVKM. The CDR3 extends over 16 amino acids. CDR3 sequence: CASSLSTGGAGNTIYF. CDR3 DNA: TGTGCCAGCAGTTTATCGACAGGGGGAGCAGGAAACACCATATATTTT.

Remarks on this clonotype: A much larger clonotype is one base distant, so this may be a read error. This chain joins TRBV7-2 and TRBJ2-7; tentatively, D is TRBD2 (5 bases). The CDR3 has 15 amino acids. Looked up from germline, CDR1 is SGHTA and CDR2 is FQGNSA. The CDR3 spells CAGSLGPAVTYEQYF. The CDR3 DNA follows: TGTGCCGGCAGCTTAGGGCCAGCGGTTACCTACGAGCAGTACTTC.

This clonotype was seen many times. The chain has TRBV25-1 and TRBJ2-7, with D unresolved. CDR1 and CDR2 from the germline V gene are MGHDK and SYGVNS. CDR3 length equals 16 residues. Trimming took 2 bases from V and 0 from J, leaving 14 bases between them. In DNA, the CDR3 is TGTGCCAGCAGTGAAATTGGTGCCCGGAGCTCCTACGAGCAGTACTTC. This encodes CASSEIGARSSYEQYF.

The chain recombines TRBV12-5 with TRBJ2-7; D is ambiguous. The germline CDR1 and CDR2 sequences are LGHNT and FRNRAP. Trimming cost V 5 bases and J 4 bases, with 12 bases left between them. The length of the CDR3 is 13 residues. CDR3 DNA sequence: TGTGCTAGTGGTCCGCAGGACGGGTACGAGCAGTACTTC. This encodes CASGPQDGYEQYF.

This clonotype was seen at least ten times. This rearrangement joins TRBV12-3 or TRBV12-4 to TRBJ2-3; D tentatively reads TRBD1 or TRBD2 (9 bases each). Deletions cut 5 bases from V and 2 bases from J, with 26 bases between. There are 19 residues in the CDR3. The CDR3 coding sequence is TGTGCCAGCAGTGACGGACAGGGGCTAGCGGGATCATTCACAGATACGCAGTATTTT. Its protein product is CASSDGQGLAGSFTDTQYF.

This clonotype showed up many times. The V and J genes are TRBV4-3 and TRBJ2-5; TRBD2 matches at 14 bases. The trim removed 4 bases at V and 4 bases at J, leaving 5 bases unmatched. CDR3 length equals 16 residues. Germline V gene lookup returns CDR1 LGHNA and CDR2 YSLEER. The CDR3 DNA sequence: TGCGCCAGCAGCCGGGGACTAGCGGGAGCGGGAGAGACCCAGTACTTC. This sequence encodes CASSRGLAGAGETQYF.

This clonotype was seen a few times. This rearrangement joins TRBV12-3 or TRBV12-4 to TRBJ2-1, with 7 bases matching TRBD1. J was trimmed by 3 bases and V by 4 bases; bases with no gene match: 6. This CDR3 is built from 15 residues. The CDR3 reads CASSSGQVYYNEQFF. In nucleotides, the CDR3 is TGTGCCAGCAGTTCCGGACAGGTCTACTACAATGAGCAGTTCTTC.

This clonotype was detected many times. The chain combines TRBV4-3 with TRBJ2-1; 8 bases are shared with TRBD2. The CDR3 runs 16 residues. The J segment lost 3 bases and the V segment lost 3 bases, leaving 7 bases of the junction unmatched. In germline, CDR1 is LGHNA, CDR2 YSLEER. CDR3 DNA sequence: TGCGCCAGCAGCCAGGCCTGGGCGGGAGGCTACAATGAGCAGTTCTTC. The encoded protein is CASSQAWAGGYNEQFF.

The V and J genes are TRBV4-1 and TRBJ2-5, with 7 bases matching TRBD2. The CDR3 runs to 16 residues. Looked up from germline, CDR1 is MGHRA and CDR2 is YSYEKL. Trimming removed 1 base from V and 4 bases from J; junction bases left unmatched: 9. CDR3 residues: CASSQGAGDPSETQYF. The CDR3 bases are TGCGCCAGCAGCCAAGGGGCGGGAGACCCCTCAGAGACCCAGTACTTC.

This clonotype appeared many times. The chain combines TRBV24-1 with TRBJ1-5; 7 bases map to TRBD1. V shed 10 bases and J 8 bases; nucleotides not matched to a gene: 13. There are 14 residues in the CDR3. In germline, CDR1 is KGHDR, CDR2 SFDVKD. CDR3 protein: CATRDRDEMKPQHF. As DNA, the CDR3 is TGTGCCACTAGAGACAGGGATGAGATGAAGCCCCAGCATTTT.

This clonotype was seen repeatedly, ten times or more. This chain joins TRBV20-1 and TRBJ1-2, with D perhaps matching TRBD1 (5 bases). Between the trimmed V and J ends, which lost 6 bases and 5 bases, there was a span of 16 bases. The CDR3 length is 13 residues. Germline CDR1 and CDR2: DFQATT and SNEGSKA (reference sequence). The CDR3 reads CSAESGTDYGYTF. The DNA of the CDR3 is TGCAGTGCGGAATCCGGGACGGATTATGGCTACACCTTC.

The V and J genes are TRBV19 and TRBJ2-5; tentative D call: TRBD2 (6 bases). The CDR3 is 14 amino acids. Per the germline V gene, CDR1 is LNHDA and CDR2 is SQIVND (reference sequence). The ends were cut back, 5 bases at V and 2 bases at J, with 12 bases in the middle. CDR3 sequence reads: CASSYLGLQETQYF. The CDR3 DNA sequence: TGTGCCAGTAGTTACTTAGGACTACAAGAGACCCAGTACTTC. Using reference TRBV19 and TRBJ2-5 for the parts outside the CDR3, the full variable domain is DGGITQSPKYLFRKEGQNVTLSCEQNLNHDAMYWYRQDPGQGLRLIYYSQIVNDFQKGDIAEGYSVSREKKESFPLTVTSAQKNPTAFYLCASSYLGLQETQYFGPGTRLLVL.

This clonotype was recorded at least ten times. The V call is TRBV6-1, the J call TRBJ1-2; 10 bases are shared with TRBD1. Trimming at V came to 6 bases and at J to 4 bases, leaving 5 bases not matched to a gene. The CDR3 extends over 14 amino acids. Per germline, CDR1 MNHNS and CDR2 SASEGT. The CDR3 DNA reads TGTGCCAGCAGCGAGGGACAGGGGCGCTATGGCTACACCTTC. Amino acids: CASSEGQGRYGYTF.

This clonotype was observed at least ten times. The chain employs TRBV2 and TRBJ2-2; TRBD2 might be the D (6 bases). Trimming took 4 bases from V and 0 from J, leaving 9 bases between them. This CDR3 region has 15 residues. Germline lookup yields CDR1 SNHLY and CDR2 FYNNEI. This chain's CDR3 is CASSGPGANTGELFF. In nucleotides, the CDR3 is TGTGCCAGCAGTGGGCCGGGAGCGAACACCGGGGAGCTGTTTTTT. Based on the CDR3 plus reference TRBV2 and TRBJ2-2, the full variable domain is EPEVTQTPSHQVTQMGQEVILRCVPISNHLYFYWYRQILGQKVEFLVSFYNNEISEKSEIFDDQFSVERPDGSNFTLKIRSTKLEDSAMYFCASSGPGANTGELFFGEGSRLTVL.

This clonotype was detected ten times or more. The chain employs TRBV6-1 and TRBJ2-7; TRBD1 matches 8 bases. CDR3 size: 15 residues. V was clipped by 5 bases and J by 9 bases; unmatched bases: 15. The germline CDR1 and CDR2 sequences are MNHNS and SASEGT. The CDR3 sequence: CASSHLLDRARWQYF. DNA of the CDR3: TGTGCCAGCAGTCATCTTTTGGACAGGGCCCGGTGGCAGTACTTC.

This clonotype was detected only once. A much larger clone differs from this one at a single base, so this may be a read error. V gene TRBV5-1 combines with J gene TRBJ2-5; a possible D gene is TRBD1 (6 bases). V was clipped by 0 bases and J by 10 bases, with 19 bases between them. The CDR3 has 15 amino acids. In germline, CDR1 is SGHRS, CDR2 YFSETQ. CDR3 sequence reads: CASSLEQGIFKSQYF. The CDR3 nucleotides read TGCGCCAGCAGCTTGGAACAGGGAATTTTTAAGAGCCAGTACTTC.

Note on this clonotype: A much larger clone sits a single nucleotide away, making a read error possible. The genes are TRBV5-1 and TRBJ2-6; weak D call: TRBD1 (5 bases). The CDR3 runs to 15 residues. Germline CDR1 and CDR2: SGHRS and YFSETQ. Here the CDR3 reads CACSFDSSGANVLTF. CDR3 DNA sequence: TGCGCCTGCAGCTTTGACAGCTCTGGGGCCAACGTCCTGACTTTC.

This clonotype was seen repeatedly, ten times or more. The chain recombines TRBV7-9 with TRBJ1-2; no clear D. V lost 1 base, J lost 4 bases, and 13 bases lay in between. Per the germline V gene, CDR1 is SEHNR and CDR2 is FQNEAQ (reference sequence). The length of the CDR3 is 15 residues. The chain's CDR3 is CASSLGVAGRYGYTF. The CDR3 DNA is TGTGCCAGCAGCTTAGGGGTTGCAGGACGCTATGGCTACACCTTC.

This clonotype appeared many times. This rearrangement joins TRBV6-1 to TRBJ2-1, with D possibly matching TRBD2 (5 bases). The germline gives CDR1 MNHNS, CDR2 SASEGT. The length of the CDR3 is 16 residues. Trimming left V 5 bases short and J 0 bases short, with 14 bases between. As DNA, the CDR3 is TGTGCCAGCAGTCTAGCCCACTCGAGCTCCTACAATGAGCAGTTCTTC. Translated, it gives CASSLAHSSSYNEQFF.

This clonotype was picked up many times. V usage is TRBV25-1 and J usage is TRBJ2-2; D possibly corresponds to TRBD2 (6 bases). CDR1 is MGHDK and CDR2 is SYGVNS in the germline V gene. The CDR3 loop spans 15 amino acids. V lost 6 bases and J lost 4, with 15 bases in between. CDR3 sequence reads: CASRSTGVVTGELFF. For the CDR3, the DNA is TGTGCCAGCAGGTCCACGGGGGTCGTCACCGGGGAGCTGTTTTTT.

This clonotype came up many times. This chain uses TRBV6-2 or TRBV6-3 with TRBJ2-7, with D perhaps TRBD2 (5 bases). CDR3 length: 11 residues. The V gene lost 2 bases and the J gene lost 12 bases, with 11 bases spanning the gap. Germline V lookup: CDR1 MNHEY, CDR2 SVGEGT. The CDR3 nucleotides are TGTGCCAGCAGTTACGCACTAGGTTTGTACTTC. Protein sequence: CASSYALGLYF.

Remarks on this clonotype: One end of the junction fails to match germline, which may point to a read error. The chain recombines TRBV4-1 with TRBJ1-6; 7 nucleotides line up with TRBD1. This CDR3 is built from 15 residues. From germline, CDR1 is MGHRA and CDR2 YSYEKL. The CDR3 nucleotides are TGCGCCAGCAGCCCTGGACAGGTTGGGATTTCACCCCTCAACTTT. Amino acids: CASSPGQVGISPLNF.

This clonotype was observed a few times. The rearrangement uses TRBV7-6 and TRBJ2-7; no clear D. Trimming took 5 bases from V and 2 from J, leaving 13 bases between them. CDR1 is SGHVS, CDR2 FNYEAQ, per germline. The CDR3 is 14 residues long. The CDR3 DNA sequence: TGTGCCAGCAGCGGAAGGGCAGGCCCCTACGAGCAGTACTTC. Amino acid sequence: CASSGRAGPYEQYF.

This clonotype was detected a few times. The rearrangement joins TRBV7-9 to TRBJ1-5; possible D gene TRBD1, 5 bases. Germline V lookup: CDR1 SEHNR, CDR2 FQNEAQ (reference sequence). Trimming left V 5 bases short and J 7 bases short, with 15 bases between. The CDR3 spans 14 residues. The CDR3, as DNA: TGTGCCAGCAGCCCGGCGGGTCGGGGCCAGCCCCAGCATTTT. It is translated as CASSPAGRGQPQHF.

Worth noting for this clonotype: This may stem from a read error, because a much larger clone lies one nucleotide away. The V gene is TRBV20-1, the J gene TRBJ2-1; D is perhaps TRBD1 or TRBD2 (5 bases each). CDR3 size: 14 residues. Germline values: CDR1 DFQATT, CDR2 SNEGSKA (reference sequence). Deletions cut 5 bases from V and 0 bases from J, with 11 bases between. The CDR3 DNA follows: TGCAGTGCTTCGGGACCCCCCTCCTACAATGAGCAGTTCTTC. This sequence encodes CSASGPPSYNEQFF.

This clonotype came up many times. The rearrangement joins TRBV6-1 to TRBJ2-7; TRBD1 agrees at 8 bases. This CDR3 is built from 17 residues. V lost 6 bases and J lost 2; bases outside the gene matches: 15. Germline CDR1 is MNHNS and CDR2 is SASEGT. CDR3 sequence reads: CASRPMIQGANTYEQYF. CDR3 coding DNA: TGTGCCAGCAGACCGATGATCCAGGGGGCAAATACCTACGAGCAGTACTTC.

This clonotype was seen many times. The chain carries TRBV2 and TRBJ1-5; 8 bases are shared with TRBD1. The V gene end was trimmed by 4 bases and the J gene end by 5 bases; junction bases not matched to a gene: 4. The CDR3 contains 14 residues. Per germline, CDR1 SNHLY and CDR2 FYNNEI. The CDR3 DNA is TGTGCCAGCAGTGCTCGGACAGGGTATCAGCCCCAGCATTTT. Encoded protein: CASSARTGYQPQHF.